Each of the 30 T cell receptor beta chains below was sequenced from the same sample in a study of blood T cell repertoires in COVID-19. The protocol was immunoSEQ multiplex PCR, while the TCRdb copy is restricted to in-frame clones and leaves out a portion. Of about 480,000 clones in the sample, 88% are singletons; the top ten hold approximately 8%. The sample consisted of PBMCs or T cells enriched from blood (not recorded which). The receptor set was obtained from a woman aged 55-70 years who had recovered from COVID-19.

This clone was detected a few times. This chain uses TRBV2 with TRBJ2-4; TRBD1 is a possible D gene (6 bases). The CDR3 length is 14 residues. Germline V gives CDR1 SNHLY, CDR2 FYNNEI. V was trimmed by 6 bases and J by 5 bases, leaving 14 bases between them. CDR3 residues: CASSAYRDQNIQYF. The CDR3 nucleotides read TGTGCCAGCAGCGCATACAGGGATCAAAACATTCAGTACTTC.

A single count supports this clone. This chain connects TRBV12-3 or TRBV12-4 to TRBJ1-1; D not certain. The CDR3 sequence is 13 residues long. Trimming left V 7 bases short and J 5 bases short, with 14 bases between. This chain's CDR3 is CASTRQVRTEAFF. The CDR3 DNA follows: TGTGCCAGCACCCGTCAGGTGAGAACTGAAGCTTTCTTT.

V gene TRBV11-2 combines with J gene TRBJ2-6, with TRBD1 matching over 11 bases. Germline V gene lookup returns CDR1 SGHAT and CDR2 FQNNGV. V gave up 6 bases and J gave up 2 bases; unmatched junction bases: 12. This CDR3 region has 19 residues. CDR3 sequence reads: CASRPRDRGLLTGANVLTF. CDR3 DNA sequence: TGTGCCAGCAGGCCCCGGGACAGGGGGTTGTTAACTGGGGCCAACGTCCTGACTTTC. Based on the CDR3 plus reference TRBV11-2 and TRBJ2-6, the full variable domain is EAGVAQSPRYKIIEKRQSVAFWCNPISGHATLYWYQQILGQGPKLLIQFQNNGVVDDSQLPKDRFSAERLKGVDSTLKIQPAKLEDSAVYLCASRPRDRGLLTGANVLTFGAGSRLTVL.

Only a few counts were recorded for this clone. V and J are TRBV30 and TRBJ1-6; D not certain. The germline V gene encodes CDR1 GTSNPN and CDR2 SVGIG (reference sequence). The CDR3 totals 14 residues. Trimming took off 0 bases at V and 7 bases at J, with 10 bases between the two ends. Written as DNA, the CDR3 is TGTGCCTGGAGTGTAACCAGGTGGAATTCACCCCTCCACTTT. Protein: CAWSVTRWNSPLHF.

J is TRBJ2-2 and V is TRBV5-1; tentatively, D is TRBD2 (5 bases). This CDR3 is 15 amino acids long. Between the trimmed V and J ends, which lost 8 bases and 5 bases, there was a span of 19 bases. Per the germline V gene, CDR1 is SGHRS and CDR2 is YFSETQ. For the CDR3, the DNA is TGCGCCAGTACTCCGTCCGCGGGTTGGACCGGGGAGCTGTTTTTT. It specifies CASTPSAGWTGELFF.

The genes are TRBV5-4 and TRBJ1-5; 9 bases are shared with TRBD1. CDR1 and CDR2 (germline): SGHNT, YYREEE (reference sequence). V dropped 4 bases and J dropped 5; count of bases not matched to a gene: 7. The CDR3 extends over 15 amino acids. CDR3 in DNA: TGTGCCAGCAGCAAAGGGACAGGGATGGATCAGCCCCAGCATTTT. Its translation is CASSKGTGMDQPQHF.

This chain uses TRBV7-8 with TRBJ1-3, with D possibly being TRBD1 (6 bases). Germline V gene data show CDR1 as SGHVS and CDR2 as FQNEAQ. The V end lost 5 bases, the J end lost 0 bases, and 14 bases lay between the germline ends. The CDR3 is 16 amino acids. The CDR3 loop is CASSARDRSSGNTIYF. Written as DNA, the CDR3 is TGTGCCAGCAGCGCCCGAGACAGGAGCTCTGGAAACACCATATATTTT.

This clone was detected once. The CDR3 region is CASSYGEDRATGELFF. Written as DNA, the CDR3 is TGTGCCAGCAGCTACGGCGAGGACAGGGCAACCGGGGAGCTGTTTTTT. The J gene is TRBJ2-2, the V gene TRBV11-2, with 8 bases identical to TRBD1. CDR1 is SGHAT and CDR2 is FQNNGV in the germline V gene. The V segment lost 4 bases and the J segment 5 bases; nucleotides outside the gene matches: 9. This CDR3 has 16 amino acids. The variable domain in full, with the rest retrieved from reference TRBV11-2 and TRBJ2-2, is EAGVAQSPRYKIIEKRQSVAFWCNPISGHATLYWYQQILGQGPKLLIQFQNNGVVDDSQLPKDRFSAERLKGVDSTLKIQPAKLEDSAVYLCASSYGEDRATGELFFGEGSRLTVL.

This rearrangement joins TRBV3-1 (or the pseudogene TRBV3-2) to TRBJ1-6, with no clear D. Per the germline V gene, CDR1 is LGHDT and CDR2 is YNNKEL (reference sequence). Trimming stripped 1 base from V and 7 bases from J, with 8 bases between. The CDR3 is made up of 14 amino acids. The CDR3: CASSQGGQNSPLHF. The CDR3 nucleotides are TGTGCCAGCAGCCAAGGTGGGCAAAATTCACCCCTCCACTTT.

The chain couples TRBV6-5 to TRBJ2-7; tentative D call: TRBD2 (6 bases). This CDR3 is built from 14 residues. Germline assignment: CDR1 MNHEY and CDR2 SVGAGI. V was clipped by 6 bases and J by 4 bases, with 16 bases between them. The CDR3 loop is CASRGGGSSYEQYF. The CDR3, as DNA: TGTGCCAGCAGGGGTGGGGGGTCCTCTTACGAGCAGTACTTC.

A word on this clone: This probably arose from a read error, given a far larger clone one base away. The V and J genes are TRBV7-2 and TRBJ1-2; TRBD1 matches 9 bases. V lost 5 bases to trimming and J lost 4 bases; unmatched junction nucleotides: 5. The CDR3 length is 14 residues. Per the germline V gene, CDR1 is SGHTA and CDR2 is FQGNSA. CDR3 nucleotides: TGTGCCAGCAGCCCCCTGGGACAGGGCTATGGCTACACCTTC. Its translation: CASSPLGQGYGYTF.

The chain links TRBV5-6 to TRBJ2-7; possible D gene TRBD1, 5 bases. V lost 4 bases and J 2 bases, leaving 7 bases between the germline ends. Germline assignment: CDR1 SGHDT and CDR2 YYEEEE. The CDR3 has 12 residues. In DNA, the CDR3 is TGTGCCAGCAGCCGACAGACCTACGAGCAGTACGTC. Its translation: CASSRQTYEQYV.

This chain joins TRBV11-2 and TRBJ1-3, with a possible D match to TRBD1 (6 bases). The germline gives CDR1 SGHAT, CDR2 FQNNGV. The CDR3 totals 13 residues. V lost 0 bases and J lost 8, with 8 bases in between. Written as DNA, the CDR3 is TGTGCCAGCAGCTTAGAAGGGGGTTACACCATATATTTT. This sequence encodes CASSLEGGYTIYF.

The chain carries TRBV11-2 and TRBJ2-2, with D possibly being TRBD1 (5 bases). V was shortened by 5 bases and J by 4 bases, with 8 bases between the two germline ends. This CDR3 has 13 amino acids. CDR1 and CDR2 (germline): SGHAT, FQNNGV. CDR3 sequence reads: CASSPGFTGELFF. The DNA for the CDR3 is TGTGCCAGCAGCCCAGGGTTCACCGGGGAGCTGTTTTTT.

This chain uses TRBV10-3 with TRBJ1-3; tentative D call: TRBD1 (5 bases). V gave up 4 bases and J gave up 0 bases, with 13 bases separating them. Germline V CDR1 and CDR2: ENHRY, SYGVKD. The CDR3 is 16 residues long. In nucleotides, the CDR3 is TGTGCCATCAGTGGGCCCGGGGGTTTCTCTGGAAACACCATATATTTT. Protein product: CAISGPGGFSGNTIYF.

The chain couples TRBV7-2 to TRBJ2-7; 10 nucleotides align to TRBD1. The J segment lost 5 bases and the V segment lost 1 base, leaving 8 bases of the junction unmatched. Germline V gene data show CDR1 as SGHTA and CDR2 as FQGNSA. The CDR3 is 16 amino acids. CDR3 loop: CASSLGGGTGANEQYF. The CDR3 DNA is TGTGCCAGCAGCTTAGGAGGTGGGACAGGGGCGAACGAGCAGTACTTC.

This clone was recorded only once. The V gene is TRBV5-6, the J gene TRBJ2-7; TRBD1 is a possible D gene (6 bases). V shed 4 bases and J shed 2 bases, with 16 bases lying between them. This CDR3 contains 15 residues. Germline CDR1 SGHDT, CDR2 YYEEEE. The CDR3 is CASSPPGRGTYEQYV. The CDR3 nucleotides are TGTGCCAGCAGCCCACCCGGAAGGGGGACCTACGAGCAGTACGTC.

The V gene is TRBV27, the J gene TRBJ1-2; D uncertain. The CDR3 loop spans 13 amino acids. Trimming pared 7 bases from V and 0 bases from J, leaving 9 bases between. CDR1 and CDR2 from the germline V gene are MNHEY and SMNVEV (reference sequence). The CDR3 DNA sequence: TGTGCCAGCAAGGAGGGCACTAACTATGGCTACACCTTC. Protein sequence: CASKEGTNYGYTF.

The chain uses TRBV2 and TRBJ1-2; the D is unclear. The V gene lost 1 base and the J gene lost 4 bases, with 10 bases spanning the gap. This CDR3 is built from 14 residues. The V gene's germline CDR1 is SNHLY and CDR2 FYNNEI. CDR3: CASSEDLAPYGYTF. Written as DNA, the CDR3 is TGTGCCAGCAGTGAAGATCTGGCTCCCTATGGCTACACCTTC.

The chain carries TRBV18 and TRBJ1-4; tentative D call: TRBD1 (6 bases). Per the germline V gene, CDR1 is KGHSH and CDR2 is LQKENI. The CDR3 is made up of 14 amino acids. Trimming took off 9 bases at V and 0 bases at J, with 11 bases between the two ends. In DNA, the CDR3 is TGTGCCAGTCAGGGGATTGCAACTAATGAAAAACTGTTTTTT. Amino acids: CASQGIATNEKLFF. Combining the CDR3 with reference TRBV18 and TRBJ1-4 gives the whole variable domain NAGVMQNPRHLVRRRGQEARLRCSPMKGHSHVYWYRQLPEEGLKFMVYLQKENIIDESGMPKERFSAEFPKEGPSILRIQQVVRGDSAAYFCASQGIATNEKLFFGSGTQLSVL.

This rearrangement joins TRBV15 to TRBJ2-1; 7 nucleotides align to TRBD1. The CDR3 consists of 12 residues. Germline V lookup: CDR1 LNHNV, CDR2 YYDKDF (reference sequence). Losses at the gene ends were 0 bases for V and 15 bases for J; bases not matched to a gene: 5. The CDR3 loop is CATSRDGRTGFF. In DNA form, the CDR3 reads TGTGCCACCAGCAGAGATGGTAGGACAGGGTTCTTC. The full variable domain, with the rest looked up from reference TRBV15 and TRBJ2-1, is DAMVIQNPRYQVTQFGKPVTLSCSQTLNHNVMYWYQQKSSQAPKLLFHYYDKDFNNEADTPDNFQSRRPNTSFCFLDIRSPGLGDTAMYLCATSRDGRTGFFGPGTRLTVL.

In this sample, this clone turned up once. CDR3 sequence: CASSQVVGGSTDTQYF. DNA of the CDR3: TGCGCCAGCAGCCAAGTTGTGGGGGGTAGCACAGATACGCAGTATTTT. The chain has TRBV4-1 and TRBJ2-3, with D maybe TRBD2 (6 bases). With 1 base removed from V and 0 bases from J, the gap between germline ends came to 11 bases. Germline CDR1 is MGHRA and CDR2 is YSYEKL. The CDR3 has 16 amino acids.

This chain connects TRBV12-5 to TRBJ2-1, with TRBD2 matching over 9 bases. Germline CDR1 is LGHNT and CDR2 is FRNRAP. The CDR3 consists of 16 residues. J gave up 1 base and V 6 bases, and 7 bases lay outside the gene matches. CDR3 amino acids: CASGDSGGASYNEQFF. The DNA of the CDR3 is TGTGCTAGTGGAGATAGCGGGGGCGCTTCCTACAATGAGCAGTTCTTC.

Regarding this clone: At one end, the junction sequence differs from germline, possibly due to a read error. This chain joins TRBV7-7 and TRBJ2-5; D is possibly TRBD2 (7 bases). Germline CDR1 and CDR2: SSHAT and FNYEAQ (reference sequence). The CDR3 is 15 amino acids. The CDR3 loop reads CASSLGRGGGETQYF. CDR3 nucleotides: TGTGCTAGCAGCTTAGGCAGGGGAGGGGGAGAGACCCAGTACTTC.

This chain links TRBV2 with TRBJ2-3; 9 nucleotides match TRBD1. V was clipped by 5 bases and J by 2 bases; unmatched bases: 8. Germline values: CDR1 SNHLY, CDR2 FYNNEI. CDR3 length: 16 residues. CDR3 amino acids: CASSRIGQGNTDTQYF. Here the CDR3 DNA reads TGTGCCAGCAGTCGAATTGGACAGGGGAACACAGATACGCAGTATTTT. The full variable domain, completed using reference TRBV2 and TRBJ2-3, is EPEVTQTPSHQVTQMGQEVILRCVPISNHLYFYWYRQILGQKVEFLVSFYNNEISEKSEIFDDQFSVERPDGSNFTLKIRSTKLEDSAMYFCASSRIGQGNTDTQYFGPGTRLTVL.

This clone has a single count. This sequence joins TRBV19 and TRBJ1-1; 10 nucleotides align to TRBD1. CDR1 and CDR2 (germline): LNHDA, SQIVND (reference sequence). Losses at the gene ends were 1 base for V and 11 bases for J; bases not matched to a gene: 4. The CDR3 sequence is 13 residues long. CDR3 nucleotide sequence: TGTGCCAGTAGTATAGGCCCGGGACAGGGGGCTTTCTTT. Its protein is CASSIGPGQGAFF.

This clone was counted once. V gene TRBV11-2 combines with J gene TRBJ2-7, with TRBD1 identical over 8 bases. J gave up 1 base and V 5 bases, and 7 bases lay outside the gene matches. The CDR3 runs to 15 residues. The germline V gene encodes CDR1 SGHAT and CDR2 FQNNGV. As DNA, the CDR3 is TGTGCCAGCAGCAGCGGACAGGGCCCTTCCTACGAGCAGTACTTC. Amino acids: CASSSGQGPSYEQYF.

The chain has TRBV11-2 and TRBJ1-6, with 9 bases fitting TRBD1. The V gene end was trimmed by 1 base and the J gene end by 7 bases; junction bases not matched to a gene: 5. The CDR3 is 16 amino acids. CDR1 SGHAT and CDR2 FQNNGV come from the germline V gene. CDR3: CASSLGDRVGNSPLHF. The CDR3 nucleotides read TGTGCCAGCAGCTTAGGGGACAGGGTCGGGAATTCACCCCTCCACTTT.

The V call is TRBV6-5, the J call TRBJ1-1, with unresolved D. V lost 2 bases to trimming and J lost 2 bases, with 9 bases between them. This CDR3 is built from 14 residues. Germline loops: CDR1 MNHEY, CDR2 SVGAGI. The DNA for the CDR3 is TGTGCCAGCAGTTACGACCCGGGAAACACTGAAGCTTTCTTT. The encoded protein is CASSYDPGNTEAFF.

The genes are TRBV15 and TRBJ1-3; TRBD1 matches at 7 bases. Germline V CDR1 and CDR2: LNHNV, YYDKDF (reference sequence). This CDR3 region has 17 residues. Trimming at V came to 1 base and at J to 1 base, leaving 7 bases not matched to a gene. In nucleotides, the CDR3 is TGTGCCACCAGCAGAGCTCGACAGGGAGTTTCTGGAAACACCATATATTTT. As protein: CATSRARQGVSGNTIYF.